This T cell receptor beta chain was retrieved from a study of CD8+ T cells in alopecia areata. General study points: Clonality exceeded that of normal scalp in lesional scalp, most notably in alopecia totalis/universalis.

J was trimmed by 8 bases and V by 5 bases; bases with no gene match: 13. From germline, CDR1 is SEHNR and CDR2 FQNEAQ (reference sequence). This CDR3 is 15 amino acids long. Extracted RNA was reverse transcribed, and the resulting cDNA served as sequencing template. Here immunoSEQ multiplex PCR was the method, and the copy in TCRdb shows in-frame clones only, minus some. The table shows fewer than 200,000 clones, with less than 75% occurring only once. This clone was found a few times. As yet, its antigen is unknown. The sequences come from CD8+ T cells sorted from blood, collected at week 0. This chain connects TRBV7-9 to TRBJ1-2; 8 bases fit TRBD1. The source of this sequence is a human donor with alopecia areata. CDR3 protein: CASSPRDRPHKGYTF. The CDR3 coding sequence is TGTGCCAGCAGCCCCCGGGACAGGCCTCATAAGGGCTACACCTTC.